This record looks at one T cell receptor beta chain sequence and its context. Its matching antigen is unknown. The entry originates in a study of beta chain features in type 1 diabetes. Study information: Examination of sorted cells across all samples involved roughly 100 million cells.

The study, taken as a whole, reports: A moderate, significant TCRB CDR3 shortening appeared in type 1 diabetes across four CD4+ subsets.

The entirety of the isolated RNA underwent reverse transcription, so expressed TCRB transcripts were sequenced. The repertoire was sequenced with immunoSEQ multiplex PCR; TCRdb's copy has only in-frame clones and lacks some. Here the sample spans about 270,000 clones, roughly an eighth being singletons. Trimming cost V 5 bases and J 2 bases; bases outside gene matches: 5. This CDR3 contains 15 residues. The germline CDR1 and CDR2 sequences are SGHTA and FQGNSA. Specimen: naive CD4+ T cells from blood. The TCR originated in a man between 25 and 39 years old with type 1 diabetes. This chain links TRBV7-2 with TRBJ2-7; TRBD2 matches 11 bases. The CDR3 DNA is TGTGCCAGCAGCAAACTAGCGGGAGACCCCTACGAGCAGTACTTC. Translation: CASSKLAGDPYEQYF.